The subject of this entry is one TCR beta chain. The antigen is not known. The source of the sample is a study of Ad26.COV2.S vaccination and SARS-CoV-2 variants. Study background: The study gave Ad26.COV2.S intramuscularly, once or twice 56 days apart.

Treatment indicated: 19 received Ad26.COV2.S at low or high dose, single or two shots; a few received placebo; per-sample allocation not given. Day 63 following the first vaccine or placebo injection was when the samples were taken. In Boston, an adult donor aged 18-55 years took part. The table came from immunoSEQ multiplex PCR; TCRdb's copy has only in-frame clones and leaves some out. The sample consists of 300,000 to 500,000 clones, 70% to 90% of them appearing once. Trimming stripped 3 bases from V and 2 bases from J, with 15 bases between. Germline-derived CDR1 and CDR2 are LGHDT and YNNKEL (reference sequence). The CDR3 contains 16 residues. Study findings and constraints: CD8+ and CD4+ T cells specific for spike reportedly responded with substantial breadth after vaccination. The study found similar non-spike TCR breadth in vaccine and placebo recipients.

This sequence joins TRBV3-1 (or the pseudogene TRBV3-2) and TRBJ2-3, with a weak D call TRBD1 (5 bases). Source: peripheral blood, taken in a trial of Ad26.COV2.S vaccine versus placebo. This TCR was sampled from a person aged 18-65 years who received the Ad26.COV2.S COVID-19 vaccine or a placebo. This CDR3 reads CASSHHRQILTDTQYF. CDR3 nucleotides: TGTGCCAGCAGCCACCATCGACAGATCCTCACAGATACGCAGTATTTT.